This T cell receptor beta chain emerged from a study of shared clonotypes between healthy human individuals. Across the study: Aged 18 to 49, the donors were a couple of women and three men.

A remark on this clone: Other DNA sequences in the sample encode the same CDR3.

The CD4+ fraction was divided into a CD45RA+ naive subset and a CD45RA-negative memory subset. Between the trimmed V and J ends, which lost 1 base and 3 bases, there was a span of 9 bases. Germline V gives CDR1 SGHTA, CDR2 FQGNSA. This CDR3 has 14 amino acids. In replicate PCRs of sorted subsets, about 190 ng DNA, approximately 30,000 T cell genomes, was used. Using immunoSEQ multiplex PCR, the repertoire was profiled, and TCRdb retains in-frame clones only, with some absent. The sample lists roughly 2.5 million clones; around nine tenths were seen once. The sample taken for sequencing was naive CD4+ T cells sorted from blood. The subset denotes: CD45RA+ positively selected. The chain couples TRBV7-2 to TRBJ1-1; TRBD1 is a possible D gene (6 bases). The TCR originated in a man aged 18 to 35 in good health. CDR3 amino acids: CASSLDRVDTEAFF. Written as DNA, the CDR3 is TGTGCCAGCAGCTTAGACAGGGTGGACACTGAAGCTTTCTTT. Complete variable domain (other parts from reference TRBV7-2 and TRBJ1-1): GAGVSQSPSNKVTEKGKDVELRCDPISGHTALYWYRQSLGQGLEFLIYFQGNSAPDKSGLPSDRFSAERTGGSVSTLTIQRTQQEDSAVYLCASSLDRVDTEAFFGQGTRLTVV.